What follows is one T cell receptor (beta chain) and its context. Germline CDR1 reads DFQATT; CDR2 reads SNEGSKA (reference sequence). The length of the CDR3 is 12 residues. This entry belongs to a study of T cells in Graves' hyperthyroidism and ophthalmopathy. Amplified TCR beta CDR3 regions derived from RNA transcripts. With the HTBI primer set, the TCR CDR3 went through a first round of RT-PCR. TCRdb re-analysed the multiplex PCR reads in MiXCR, keeping a single row per CDR3 protein. The data contain around 97,000 distinct CDR3 sequences, approximately 48% of them singletons. Patients showing uncontrolled infection, other autoimmune disease, pregnancy or lactation were ineligible.

The TCR was taken from a man aged 40-55 years with Graves' hyperthyroidism. The material sequenced was blood. The rearrangement joins TRBV20-1 to TRBJ2-5; 7 nucleotides line up with TRBD2. As DNA, the CDR3 is TGCAGACCCCCGGCGGGGGACCCAACCCAGTACTTC. Translation gives CRPPAGDPTQYF.